This entry describes one TCR beta chain. These data originate in a study of T cell changes during pregnancy in multiple sclerosis. The method was immunoSEQ multiplex PCR; TCRdb's version includes in-frame clones alone and lacks a portion of them. The table includes around 50,000 clones, around nine tenths detected once. Germline CDR1 is KGHSH and CDR2 is LQKENI. This CDR3 has 13 amino acids. Unmatched junction bases numbered 3, after V lost 2 bases and J lost 6 bases. The material sequenced was CD4+ T cells from peripheral blood mononuclear cells, taken in the third trimester of pregnancy. The source of this sequence is a female donor with multiple sclerosis, enrolled in a pregnancy study. V usage is TRBV18 and J usage is TRBJ2-7; 8 positions match TRBD1. CDR3 amino acids: CASSPGQGGEQYF. As DNA, the CDR3 is TGTGCCAGCTCACCAGGACAGGGAGGCGAGCAGTACTTC.